This T cell receptor beta chain was identified in a study of PD-L1 blockade in urothelial cancer. For the study at large: From 0 to 3 prior chemotherapy regimens had been given to the patients.

All patients handed over anywhere from 1 to 8 samples, pretreatment and on-treatment. Sequencing used immunoSEQ multiplex PCR; TCRdb keeps in-frame clones, though not all of them. Of about 88,000 clones detected, 90% to 95% appear once; the ten largest clones hold over 9%. A word on this clone: Antigen specificity is unknown.

Study results and caveats: TCR clonality was measured in pretreatment peripheral blood. Clonality below the median predicted better survival.

There are 14 residues in the CDR3. The trim removed 8 bases at V and 4 bases at J, leaving 4 bases unmatched. Germline CDR1 and CDR2: MNHNY and SVGAGI (reference sequence). The sample in question was PBMCs, obtained around atezolizumab (anti-PD-L1) treatment. The sequence derives from a man aged 55-75 years with urothelial cancer. The genes are TRBV6-6 and TRBJ2-1, with 11 nucleotides matching TRBD2. CDR3 sequence reads: CASRASGGYNEQFF. The CDR3, as DNA: TGTGCCAGCCGTGCTAGCGGGGGGTACAATGAGCAGTTCTTC.